The source of this T cell receptor (beta chain) is a study of CD8+ T cells in alopecia areata. Notes on the study in general: Especially in alopecia totalis/universalis, lesional scalp showed greater clonality than normal scalp did.

Treatment: oral pan-JAK inhibitor, 5-10 mg twice daily. Collection of lesional scalp punch biopsies and peripheral blood was performed in alopecia areata patients. RNA was isolated and reverse transcribed to cDNA, the sequencing template. Sequencing was performed with immunoSEQ multiplex PCR; in TCRdb, only in-frame clones are kept and a portion is missing. Of about 70,000 clones listed, around 29% are singletons. Germline CDR1 and CDR2: SQVTM and ANQGSEA. The CDR3 runs 13 residues. Trimming pared 0 bases from V and 6 bases from J, leaving 9 bases between. A remark on this clone: The antigen remains unidentified.

Sequenced here: CD8+ T cells sorted from blood, sampled at week 4, from a patient treated with tofacitinib. This receptor was identified in a human donor with alopecia areata. V is TRBV29-1 and J is TRBJ2-1; unclear D gene. Written as DNA, the CDR3 is TGCAGCGTTGAAGATTCGTACGGCAATGAGCAGTTCTTC. Its protein is CSVEDSYGNEQFF.